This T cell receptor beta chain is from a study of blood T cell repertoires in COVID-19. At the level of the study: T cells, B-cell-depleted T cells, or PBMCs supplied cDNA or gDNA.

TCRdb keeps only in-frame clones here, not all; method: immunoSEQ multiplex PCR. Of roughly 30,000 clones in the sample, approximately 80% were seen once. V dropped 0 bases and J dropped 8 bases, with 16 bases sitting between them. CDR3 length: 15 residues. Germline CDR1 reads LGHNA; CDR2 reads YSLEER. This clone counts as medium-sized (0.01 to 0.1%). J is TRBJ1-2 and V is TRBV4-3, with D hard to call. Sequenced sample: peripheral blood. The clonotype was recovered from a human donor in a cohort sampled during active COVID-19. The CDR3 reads CASSQEEGRVQGYTF. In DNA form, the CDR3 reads TGCGCCAGCAGCCAAGAGGAGGGAAGGGTACAAGGCTACACCTTC.